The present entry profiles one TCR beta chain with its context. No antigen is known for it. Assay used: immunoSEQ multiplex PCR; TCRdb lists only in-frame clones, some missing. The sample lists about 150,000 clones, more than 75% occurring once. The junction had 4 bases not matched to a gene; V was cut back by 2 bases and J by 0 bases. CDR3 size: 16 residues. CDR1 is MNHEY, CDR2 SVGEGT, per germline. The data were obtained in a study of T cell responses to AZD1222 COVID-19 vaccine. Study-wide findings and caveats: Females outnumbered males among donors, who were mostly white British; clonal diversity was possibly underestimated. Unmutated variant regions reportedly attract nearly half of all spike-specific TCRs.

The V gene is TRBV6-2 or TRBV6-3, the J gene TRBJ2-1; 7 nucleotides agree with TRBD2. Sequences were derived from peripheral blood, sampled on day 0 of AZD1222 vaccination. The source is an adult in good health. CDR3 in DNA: TGTGCCAGCAGTTACGCGCGGGGGAGCTCCTACAATGAGCAGTTCTTC. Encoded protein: CASSYARGSSYNEQFF.